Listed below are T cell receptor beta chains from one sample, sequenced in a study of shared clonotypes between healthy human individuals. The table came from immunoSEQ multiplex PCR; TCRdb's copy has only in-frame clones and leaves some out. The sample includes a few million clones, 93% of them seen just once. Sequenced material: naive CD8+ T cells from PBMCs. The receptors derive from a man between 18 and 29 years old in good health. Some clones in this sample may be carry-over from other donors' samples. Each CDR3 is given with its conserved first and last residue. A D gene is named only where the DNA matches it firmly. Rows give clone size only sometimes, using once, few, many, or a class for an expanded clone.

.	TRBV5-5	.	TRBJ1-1	TGTGCCAGCAGCTTGGTGGCAGGGAACACTGAAGCTTTCTTT	CASSLVAGNTEAFF
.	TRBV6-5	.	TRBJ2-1	TGTGCCAGCAGTTATGAGGGCGAGGGGCCCTACAATGAGCAGTTCTTC	CASSYEGEGPYNEQFF
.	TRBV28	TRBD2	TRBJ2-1	TGTGCCAGCAGTCCTCTAGCGGGAAAAGCGGGAGAGCAGTTCTTC	CASSPLAGKAGEQFF
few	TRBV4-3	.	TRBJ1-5	TGCGCCAGCAGCCAAGATAAAGGGCGCAATCAGCCCCAGCATTTT	CASSQDKGRNQPQHF
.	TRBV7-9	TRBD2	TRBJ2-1	TGTGCCAGCAGCCACACTAGCGGGAGGCTCAATGAGCAGTTCTTC	CASSHTSGRLNEQFF
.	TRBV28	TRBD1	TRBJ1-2	TGTGCCAGCAGGGAGACAGGGAACAGTAACTATGGCTACACCTTC	CASRETGNSNYGYTF
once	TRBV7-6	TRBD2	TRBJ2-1	TGTGCCAGCAGCCCAGAGACTAGCGGAGTAAACAATGAGCAGTTCTTC	CASSPETSGVNNEQFF
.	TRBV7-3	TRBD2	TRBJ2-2	TGTGCCAGCAGCTTAGTCGCTAGCGGGAGTTCCGGGGAGCTGTTTTTT	CASSLVASGSSGELFF
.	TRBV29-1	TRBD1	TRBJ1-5	TGCAGCGCTCTGGCGGGACAGGGGGCAGCCTCCAATCAGCCCCAGCATTTT	CSALAGQGAASNQPQHF
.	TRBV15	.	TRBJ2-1	TGTGCCACCAGCACTACTAGGGGGAATGAGCAGTTCTTC	CATSTTRGNEQFF
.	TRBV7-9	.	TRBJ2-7	TGTGCCAGCAGCTTATCCGAGACCGGGCCCTCCGAGCAGTACTTC	CASSLSETGPSEQYF
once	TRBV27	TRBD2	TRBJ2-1	TGTGCCAGCAGTTTACTAGCGGGAGGGTTGAATGAGCAGTTCTTC	CASSLLAGGLNEQFF
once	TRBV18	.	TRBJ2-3	TGTGCCAGCTCACCATCGACTAGCACAGATACGCAGTATTTT	CASSPSTSTDTQYF
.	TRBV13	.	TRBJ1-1	TGTGCCAGCACCTTCTCCCAGGTACAGAACACTGAAGCTTTCTTT	CASTFSQVQNTEAFF
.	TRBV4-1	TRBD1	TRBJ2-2	TGCGCCAGCAGCCACAGAGGGGACAGGGGGCCCAACACCGGGGAGCTGTTTTTT	CASSHRGDRGPNTGELFF
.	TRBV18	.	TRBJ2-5	TGTGCCAGCTCACCCCCGGGACGCAAAGAGACCCAGTACTTC	CASSPPGRKETQYF